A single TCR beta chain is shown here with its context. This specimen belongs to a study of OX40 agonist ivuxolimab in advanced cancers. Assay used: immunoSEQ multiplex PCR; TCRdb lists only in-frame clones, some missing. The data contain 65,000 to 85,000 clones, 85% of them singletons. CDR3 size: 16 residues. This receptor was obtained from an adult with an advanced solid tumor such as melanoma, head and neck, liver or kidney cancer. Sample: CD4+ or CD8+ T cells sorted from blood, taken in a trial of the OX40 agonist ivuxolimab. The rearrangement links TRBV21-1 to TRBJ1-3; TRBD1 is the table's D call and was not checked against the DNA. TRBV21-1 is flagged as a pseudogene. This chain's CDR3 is CASSTGQTFSGNTIYF. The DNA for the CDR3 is TGTGCCAGCAGCACTGGACAGACATTCTCTGGAAACACCATATATTTT.